The clone carrying this T cell receptor beta chain was recorded once. Its specificity is not known. V lost 7 bases to trimming and J lost 2 bases; unmatched junction nucleotides: 7. The CDR3 extends over 15 amino acids. Germline loops: CDR1 MNHEY, CDR2 SVGAGI. Healthy donors had no documented immune events, such as infections, while sampled. This table comes from immunoSEQ multiplex PCR, and its TCRdb copy is limited to in-frame clones, with some not included. This sample has around 95,000 clones; over 75% occur once, and the top ten carry about 6%. These data belong to a study of identifying expanded T cells in peripheral blood. Study results and limitations: About 1.2 clones differed between technical replicates, versus about 15 and 19 over time. Two-week clone count variance significantly increased as total template count grew.

The sequenced sample was blood. The chain carries TRBV6-5 and TRBJ2-7, with 11 positions matching TRBD2. The TCR originated in a person between 18 and 75 years old in good health. CDR3 in amino acids: CASIRSGGGAYEQYF. As DNA, the CDR3 is TGTGCCAGCATCCGTAGCGGGGGGGGTGCCTACGAGCAGTACTTC.